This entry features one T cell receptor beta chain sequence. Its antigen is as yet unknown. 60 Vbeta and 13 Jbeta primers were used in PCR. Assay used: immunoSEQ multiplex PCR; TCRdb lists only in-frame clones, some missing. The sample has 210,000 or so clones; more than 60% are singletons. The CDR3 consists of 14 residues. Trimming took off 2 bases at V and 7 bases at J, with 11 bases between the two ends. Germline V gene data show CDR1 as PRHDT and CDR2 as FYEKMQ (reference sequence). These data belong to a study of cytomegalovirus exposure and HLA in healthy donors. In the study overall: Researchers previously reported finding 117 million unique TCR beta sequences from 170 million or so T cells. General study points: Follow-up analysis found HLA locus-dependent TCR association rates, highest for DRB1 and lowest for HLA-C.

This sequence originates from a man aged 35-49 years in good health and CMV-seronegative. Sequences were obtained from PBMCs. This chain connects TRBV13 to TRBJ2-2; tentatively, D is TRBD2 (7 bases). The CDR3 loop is CASSLRGGNGELFF. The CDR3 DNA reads TGTGCCAGCAGCTTAAGGGGGGGCAACGGGGAGCTGTTTTTT.